This TCR beta chain is from a study of tumor-infiltrating lymphocytes in primary liver carcinoma. About the research overall: The patient group consisted of men and women aged 30 to 69 years. Tumors, staged T1-T3 N0M0, spanned 4.2 to 10 cm. Findings of the study overall: Blood had a significantly lower top-250-clone fraction than tumors did (p = 0.039).

On this clonotype itself: Its specificity is unknown. One end of the junction is discordant with germline, which a read error may explain.

With a constant-region primer, TCR beta cDNA was made from 450 to 550 ng of total RNA. Modified slightly, ARM-PCR produced TCR beta libraries over three nested multiplex PCR rounds. It was with TRBV1-TRBV30 forward primers and a C-beta reverse primer that the first two PCR rounds were run, at approximately 9 cycles each. TCRdb independently ran MiXCR on the multiplex PCR reads; one entry per CDR3 protein. The sample has 310,000 or so distinct CDR3 sequences; around 60% are singletons. Blood RNA came from unsorted whole blood; germline DNA was also extracted. Germline values: CDR1 WSHSY, CDR2 SAAADI. This CDR3 has 14 amino acids.

The clonotype comes from a man in his forties or fifties with primary liver carcinoma and hepatitis B virus infection. The J gene is TRBJ1-4, the V gene TRBV10-2; 8 bases are a match to TRBD1. Material for sequencing was peripheral blood. The CDR3 here is CASSGGQGGEKLLF. CDR3 in DNA: TGCGCCAGCAGTGGCGGACAGGGTGGTGAAAAACTGTTATTT.